This note documents a single T cell receptor beta chain sequence. This specimen belongs to a study of regulatory T cells. Amplification used 52 TRBV primers and 13 TRBJ primers. Some clones are missing from TCRdb's copy, which holds only in-frame ones; the method was immunoSEQ multiplex PCR. This sample carries more than 15,000 clones, roughly 90% of them seen once, and the ten largest clones take about 31%. The CDR3 is 16 amino acids. The germline CDR1 and CDR2 sequences are SGDLS and YYNGEE. The sequenced sample was CD8+ T cells sorted from blood. This TCR derives from a person aged 18-30 years with CD3G deficiency. The genes are TRBV9 and TRBJ2-5; 7 nucleotides agree with TRBD2. The better agreement between TRBJ2-7 and the DNA end casts doubt on the J call. This CDR3 is CASSVDPRGGSYEQYF. CDR3 sequence (DNA): TGTGCCAGCAGCGTAGACCCCCGCGGGGGTTCCTACGAGCAGTACTTC.